The text below deals with one TCR beta chain. Regions amplified from RNA transcripts were the TCR beta CDR3 regions. Carried out on the TCR CDR3, a first-round RT-PCR used the HTBI primer set. TCRdb fed the multiplex PCR reads into MiXCR, producing one record per CDR3 protein. The sample carries about 600,000 distinct CDR3 sequences, 12% to 15% recorded once. This sample was taken from a study of T cells in Graves' hyperthyroidism and ophthalmopathy. CDR3 length equals 18 residues. The V gene's germline CDR1 is DFQATT and CDR2 SNEGSKA (reference sequence). Trimming stripped 2 bases from V and 4 bases from J, with 24 bases between.

The sample was blood. This chain uses TRBV20-1 with TRBJ2-1; D may match TRBD1 or TRBD2 (5 bases each). The receptor's source is a woman in her late teens or twenties with Graves' ophthalmopathy. The CDR3 loop reads CSARTDIGTQYTYNEQFF. In DNA form, the CDR3 reads TGCAGTGCTAGAACGGACATAGGGACCCAATATACGTACAATGAGCAGTTCTTC.